A single sample gave rise to the 22 T cell receptor beta chains below, sequenced in a study of T-cell memory formation after mild COVID-19. TCRdb redid the calling of the 5' RACE reads with MiXCR, one entry per CDR3 protein. The sample holds 80,000 to 130,000 distinct CDR3 sequences, approximately 10% seen once. Sample: PBMCs or a T cell subset sorted from them (not recorded which). Receptors were obtained from a man in his late teens or twenties who had mild COVID-19 (a few samples of this study predate the infection). Cell type and time point are not known.

The J gene is TRBJ2-2, the V gene TRBV7-9; D is uncertain. CDR3 length equals 15 residues. Germline loops: CDR1 SEHNR, CDR2 FQNEAQ (reference sequence). V was cut by 5 bases and J by 5 bases, with 15 bases left in between. CDR3 amino acids: CASSPHHGITGELFF. The CDR3 bases are TGTGCCAGCAGCCCACATCACGGCATAACCGGGGAGCTGTTTTTT.

This rearrangement joins TRBV4-3 to TRBJ2-3, with a weak D call TRBD2 (6 bases). The V end was cut by 6 bases, the J end by 0 bases, with 16 bases between. CDR1 and CDR2 (germline): LGHNA, YSLEER. This CDR3 comprises 16 residues. In DNA, the CDR3 is TGCGCCAGCAGTCCGGGGCTAGCGTCGAGCACAGATACGCAGTATTTT. Translating it yields CASSPGLASSTDTQYF.

This clonotype was observed a few times. The chain employs TRBV7-2 and TRBJ2-2; weak D call: TRBD1 (5 bases). The V and J ends lost 1 base and 5 bases respectively, with 11 bases between them. Per germline, CDR1 SGHTA and CDR2 FQGNSA. This CDR3 has 15 amino acids. The chain's CDR3 is CASSLEARETGELFF. The CDR3 DNA follows: TGTGCCAGCAGCTTAGAGGCCAGGGAAACCGGGGAGCTGTTTTTT. The full variable domain, its missing parts supplied by reference TRBV7-2 and TRBJ2-2, is GAGVSQSPSNKVTEKGKDVELRCDPISGHTALYWYRQSLGQGLEFLIYFQGNSAPDKSGLPSDRFSAERTGGSVSTLTIQRTQQEDSAVYLCASSLEARETGELFFGEGSRLTVL.

This clonotype was counted ten times or more. The chain recombines TRBV7-2 with TRBJ2-5; 8 positions agree with TRBD2. This CDR3 has 15 residues. The V and J ends lost 3 bases and 5 bases, in that order; junction bases with no gene match: 8. CDR1 SGHTA and CDR2 FQGNSA come from the germline V gene. CDR3 bases: TGTGCCAGCAGCTTGAACGGGGGGGCCGGGGAGACCCAGTACTTC. This encodes CASSLNGGAGETQYF.

This chain's CDR3 is CASSARTDYGYTF. For the CDR3, the DNA is TGTGCCAGCAGCGCCCGGACGGACTATGGCTACACCTTC. V usage is TRBV7-9 and J usage is TRBJ1-2; the D is unclear. This CDR3 is built from 13 residues. Trimming removed 5 bases at V and 3 bases at J, with 10 bases between. Germline lookup yields CDR1 SEHNR and CDR2 FQNEAQ (reference sequence).

This clonotype was counted a few times. The DNA for the CDR3 is TGTGCCAGCAGTTCAGGGGCGTATACGCAGTATTTT. Amino acid sequence: CASSSGAYTQYF. The genes are TRBV6-5 and TRBJ2-3, with D perhaps matching TRBD1 (6 bases). Looked up from germline, CDR1 is MNHEY and CDR2 is SVGAGI. The CDR3 sequence is 12 residues long. The V end lost 4 bases, the J end lost 7 bases, and 9 bases lay between the germline ends.

The chain carries TRBV7-2 and TRBJ2-5; 8 bases line up with TRBD1. Unmatched junction bases numbered 16, after V lost 8 bases and J lost 2 bases. CDR1 and CDR2 (germline): SGHTA, FQGNSA. The CDR3 has 17 amino acids. CDR3 coding DNA: TGTGCCAGCCGGGGACAGGAAACAGTTGAAGGGCAAGAGACCCAGTACTTC. It is translated as CASRGQETVEGQETQYF.

This clonotype was counted at least ten times. The CDR3 DNA follows: TGTGCCAGCAGCCAAGAAAAGGGTGTGGCGGGAAGTGGGTTCTTC. Amino acids: CASSQEKGVAGSGFF. The chain is built from TRBV4-2 and TRBJ2-1; maybe TRBD2 (6 bases). The V end lost 0 bases, the J end lost 15 bases, and 21 bases lay between the germline ends. The germline CDR1 and CDR2 sequences are LGHNA and YNFKEQ. This CDR3 is built from 15 residues.

This clonotype was detected a few times. V usage is TRBV7-2 and J usage is TRBJ2-1, with TRBD1 matching over 10 bases. V trimming: 10 bases; J trimming: 4 bases; junction bases outside the gene matches: 7. Looked up from germline, CDR1 is SGHTA and CDR2 is FQGNSA. CDR3 size: 14 residues. The CDR3 DNA reads TGTGCCACCCGACCGGGACAGGGGTACAATGAGCAGTTCTTC. It yields the protein CATRPGQGYNEQFF.

The chain is built from TRBV7-2 and TRBJ1-2; TRBD1 matches 7 bases. V shed 5 bases, J shed 6 bases, and the junction held 9 bases outside the gene matches. Per germline, CDR1 SGHTA and CDR2 FQGNSA. The CDR3 totals 14 residues. The CDR3 loop is CASSPGTALDGYTF. CDR3 coding DNA: TGTGCCAGCAGCCCCGGGACAGCGCTAGATGGCTACACCTTC.

This clonotype was seen a handful of times. The chain combines TRBV6-6 with TRBJ2-2; a weak D match, TRBD1 (6 bases). Germline V gives CDR1 MNHNY, CDR2 SVGAGI (reference sequence). This CDR3 spans 14 amino acids. V was trimmed by 8 bases and J by 5 bases, leaving 15 bases between them. CDR3 nucleotide sequence: TGTGCCAGCTCTCGGGACACTGGGACCGGGGAGCTGTTTTTT. It yields the protein CASSRDTGTGELFF.

This clonotype has more than one count but fewer than ten. In DNA, the CDR3 is TGCAGTGCTAGAGGCACCGAGGGCTCTGGAAACACCATATATTTT. This gives the protein CSARGTEGSGNTIYF. J is TRBJ1-3 and V is TRBV20-1; D is unresolved. Germline V gene lookup returns CDR1 DFQATT and CDR2 SNEGSKA (reference sequence). V was trimmed by 1 base and J by 0 bases, leaving 10 bases between them. This CDR3 has 15 amino acids.

Many counts were recorded for this clonotype. The rearrangement uses TRBV4-3 and TRBJ2-5; D is uncertain. The V gene's germline CDR1 is LGHNA and CDR2 YSLEER. V lost 0 bases, J lost 1 base, and 9 bases lay in between. The CDR3 loop spans 15 amino acids. The CDR3 reads CASSQDVGLQETQYF. The CDR3 bases are TGCGCCAGCAGCCAAGATGTGGGCCTCCAAGAGACCCAGTACTTC.

This clonotype has more than one count but fewer than ten. The chain is built from TRBV7-6 and TRBJ1-5; 9 nucleotides match TRBD1. Trimming cost V 2 bases and J 3 bases; bases outside gene matches: 2. The germline CDR1 and CDR2 sequences are SGHVS and FNYEAQ. The CDR3 sequence is 15 residues long. CDR3 sequence reads: CASSLRDRDNQPQHF. The CDR3 region has the DNA TGTGCCAGCAGCTTAAGGGACAGGGACAATCAGCCCCAGCATTTT. The full variable domain, with the rest looked up from reference TRBV7-6 and TRBJ1-5, is GAGVSQSPRYKVTKRGQDVALRCDPISGHVSLYWYRQALGQGPEFLTYFNYEAQQDKSGLPNDRFSAERPEGSISTLTIQRTEQRDSAMYRCASSLRDRDNQPQHFGDGTRLSIL.

The chain has TRBV29-1 and TRBJ2-3; D could derive from TRBD1 or TRBD2 (6 bases each). Trimming cost V 6 bases and J 0 bases, with 7 bases left between them. Germline loops: CDR1 SQVTM, CDR2 ANQGSEA. The CDR3 loop spans 12 amino acids. The chain's CDR3 is CSVGGSTDTQYF. The CDR3 nucleotides read TGCAGCGTAGGGGGGAGCACAGATACGCAGTATTTT.

This clonotype was counted only a few times. The V gene is TRBV9, the J gene TRBJ2-2; 7 bases agree with TRBD1. The length of the CDR3 is 14 residues. Germline CDR1 reads SGDLS; CDR2 reads YYNGEE. J lost 4 bases, V lost 3 bases, and 3 bases had no gene match. CDR3 sequence (DNA): TGTGCCAGCAGCGAACAGGGGATCACCGGGGAGCTGTTTTTT. Protein product: CASSEQGITGELFF.

This clonotype was detected only a few times. The rearrangement joins TRBV4-3 to TRBJ2-5; 9 bases match TRBD1. The germline CDR1 and CDR2 sequences are LGHNA and YSLEER. This CDR3 is built from 16 residues. Trimming removed 0 bases from V and 4 bases from J; junction bases left unmatched: 6. The CDR3 region is CASSQEAQGAGETQYF. The CDR3 DNA sequence: TGCGCCAGCAGCCAAGAAGCACAGGGGGCCGGAGAGACCCAGTACTTC.

This clonotype was detected a few times. The chain employs TRBV24-1 and TRBJ1-1, with D maybe TRBD1 (6 bases). V was shortened by 3 bases and J by 3 bases, with 10 bases between the two germline ends. The CDR3 length is 14 residues. The V gene's germline CDR1 is KGHDR and CDR2 SFDVKD. This CDR3 is CATSDAGVDTEAFF. Written as DNA, the CDR3 is TGTGCCACCAGTGATGCAGGGGTGGACACTGAAGCTTTCTTT.

This chain uses TRBV29-1 with TRBJ2-1; perhaps TRBD2 as D (5 bases). The CDR3 has 15 amino acids. In germline, CDR1 is SQVTM, CDR2 ANQGSEA. Deletions cut 3 bases from V and 0 bases from J, with 12 bases between. CDR3 region: CSVDLARNSYNEQFF. For the CDR3, the DNA is TGCAGCGTTGACCTAGCAAGAAACTCCTACAATGAGCAGTTCTTC.

CDR3 coding DNA: TGTGCCAGCAGCAGAGACAGGGACGAGCAGTACGTC. Encoded protein: CASSRDRDEQYV. The chain couples TRBV5-4 to TRBJ2-7, with TRBD1 matching 7 bases. This CDR3 has 12 residues. V lost 4 bases to trimming and J lost 5 bases; unmatched junction nucleotides: 3. Germline loops: CDR1 SGHNT, CDR2 YYREEE (reference sequence).

The chain has TRBV4-1 and TRBJ2-5, with D uncertain. The germline V gene encodes CDR1 MGHRA and CDR2 YSYEKL. This CDR3 has 15 amino acids. V was shortened by 0 bases and J by 4 bases, with 12 bases between the two germline ends. The CDR3 DNA sequence: TGCGCCAGCAGCCAAGACATATTAGGTGTAGAGACCCAGTACTTC. Protein: CASSQDILGVETQYF.

The V call is TRBV20-1, the J call TRBJ2-7; 10 bases line up with TRBD1. Looked up from germline, CDR1 is DFQATT and CDR2 is SNEGSKA (reference sequence). J gave up 2 bases and V 0 bases, and 4 bases lay outside the gene matches. This CDR3 is 15 amino acids long. The CDR3 protein is CSARETGGQTYEQYV. In DNA form, the CDR3 reads TGCAGTGCTAGAGAGACAGGGGGCCAGACCTACGAGCAGTACGTC.